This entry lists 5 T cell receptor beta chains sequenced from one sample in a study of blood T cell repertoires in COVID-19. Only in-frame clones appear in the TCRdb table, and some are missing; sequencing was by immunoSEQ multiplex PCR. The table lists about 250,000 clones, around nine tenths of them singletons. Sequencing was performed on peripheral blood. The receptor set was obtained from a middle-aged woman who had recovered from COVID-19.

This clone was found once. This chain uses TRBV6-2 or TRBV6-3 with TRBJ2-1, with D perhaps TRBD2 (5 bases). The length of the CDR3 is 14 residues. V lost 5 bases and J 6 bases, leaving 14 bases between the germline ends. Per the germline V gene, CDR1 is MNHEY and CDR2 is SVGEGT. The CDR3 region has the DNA TGTGCCAGCAGTGGCCTACTAGGGTCCAATGAGCAGTTCTTC. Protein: CASSGLLGSNEQFF.

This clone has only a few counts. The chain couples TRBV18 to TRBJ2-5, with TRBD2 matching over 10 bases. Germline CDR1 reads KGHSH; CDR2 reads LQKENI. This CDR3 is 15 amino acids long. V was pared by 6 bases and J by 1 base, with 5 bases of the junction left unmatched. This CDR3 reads CASSPSGGGQETQYF. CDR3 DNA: TGTGCCAGCTCTCCTAGCGGGGGAGGCCAAGAGACCCAGTACTTC.

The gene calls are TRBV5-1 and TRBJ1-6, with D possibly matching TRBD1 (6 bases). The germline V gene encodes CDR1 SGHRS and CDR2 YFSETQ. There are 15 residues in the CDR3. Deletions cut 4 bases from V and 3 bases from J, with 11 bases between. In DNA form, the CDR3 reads TGCGCCAGCAGCCTCCGGGACAACTATAATTCACCCCTCCACTTT. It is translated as CASSLRDNYNSPLHF.

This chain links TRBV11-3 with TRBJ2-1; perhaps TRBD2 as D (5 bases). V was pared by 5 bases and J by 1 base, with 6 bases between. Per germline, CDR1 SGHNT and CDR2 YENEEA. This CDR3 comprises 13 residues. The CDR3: CASSGSSYNEQFF. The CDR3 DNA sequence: TGTGCCAGCAGCGGGAGTTCCTACAATGAGCAGTTCTTC. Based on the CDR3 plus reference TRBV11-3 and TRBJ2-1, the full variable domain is EAGVVQSPRYKIIEKKQPVAFWCNPISGHNTLYWYLQNLGQGPELLIRYENEEAVDDSQLPKDRFSAERLKGVDSTLKIQPAELGDSAVYLCASSGSSYNEQFFGPGTRLTVL.

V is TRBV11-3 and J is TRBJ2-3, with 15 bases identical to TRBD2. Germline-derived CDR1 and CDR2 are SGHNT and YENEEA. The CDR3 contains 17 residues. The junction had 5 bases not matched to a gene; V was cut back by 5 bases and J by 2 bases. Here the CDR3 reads CASSRGTSGGYTDTQYF. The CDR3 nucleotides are TGTGCCAGCAGCCGCGGGACTAGCGGGGGGTACACAGATACGCAGTATTTT.